These 2 T cell receptor beta chains were sequenced from one sample in a study of cytomegalovirus exposure and HLA in healthy donors. A multiplex PCR was run with 60 Vbeta primers and 13 Jbeta primers. The table came from immunoSEQ multiplex PCR; TCRdb's copy has only in-frame clones and leaves some out. This repertoire shows 150,000 to 200,000 clones, approximately 80% found once; its top ten account for 2% to 2.5%. Input material: PBMCs. All receptors come from a woman between 50 and 59 years old in good health and CMV-seronegative.

In its sample, this clone was seen a few times. The chain carries TRBV28 and TRBJ2-7; 8 bases map to TRBD2. This CDR3 is built from 15 residues. Germline values: CDR1 MDHEN, CDR2 SYDVKM. Trimming removed 3 bases from V and 4 bases from J; junction bases left unmatched: 8. The CDR3 DNA is TGTGCCAGCAGTTTTCCGGCGGGGGGTTTTTACGAGCAGTACTTC. The encoded protein is CASSFPAGGFYEQYF.

This CDR3 reads CASSQGEGDEKLFF. The DNA of the CDR3 is TGTGCCAGCAGCCAAGGGGAGGGGGATGAAAAACTGTTTTTT. The chain has TRBV4-2 and TRBJ1-4, with D perhaps matching TRBD1 (6 bases). The CDR3 runs 14 residues. The V and J ends lost 1 base and 6 bases respectively, with 9 bases between them. Germline CDR1 is LGHNA and CDR2 is YNFKEQ.